This entry is about one T cell receptor (beta chain). The data belong to a study of blood T cell repertoires in COVID-19. About the research overall: Sites across the United States, Italy and Spain contributed samples from acute and convalescent COVID-19. Sample material is recorded as cDNA or gDNA derived from T cells, B-cell-depleted T cells, or PBMCs.

The germline V gene encodes CDR1 MGHRA and CDR2 YSYEKL. The junction had 6 bases not matched to a gene; V was cut back by 4 bases and J by 4 bases. This CDR3 comprises 14 residues. In the source study's methods: Estimation of nucleated cell counts was performed using reference gene primer amplification. Here immunoSEQ multiplex PCR was the method, and the copy in TCRdb shows in-frame clones only, minus some. That table gives V, J and clone size, and the DNA gave D and trimming. The table shows tens of thousands of clones, with approximately 83% occurring only once. Sequences were obtained from peripheral blood. The rearrangement uses TRBV4-1 and TRBJ1-1, with TRBD1 matching over 7 bases. The TCR originated in a woman of 80 years or more with acute or convalescent COVID-19. The CDR3 region is CASSPTGSGTEAFF. Here the CDR3 DNA reads TGCGCCAGCAGCCCGACAGGGTCGGGCACTGAAGCTTTCTTT.